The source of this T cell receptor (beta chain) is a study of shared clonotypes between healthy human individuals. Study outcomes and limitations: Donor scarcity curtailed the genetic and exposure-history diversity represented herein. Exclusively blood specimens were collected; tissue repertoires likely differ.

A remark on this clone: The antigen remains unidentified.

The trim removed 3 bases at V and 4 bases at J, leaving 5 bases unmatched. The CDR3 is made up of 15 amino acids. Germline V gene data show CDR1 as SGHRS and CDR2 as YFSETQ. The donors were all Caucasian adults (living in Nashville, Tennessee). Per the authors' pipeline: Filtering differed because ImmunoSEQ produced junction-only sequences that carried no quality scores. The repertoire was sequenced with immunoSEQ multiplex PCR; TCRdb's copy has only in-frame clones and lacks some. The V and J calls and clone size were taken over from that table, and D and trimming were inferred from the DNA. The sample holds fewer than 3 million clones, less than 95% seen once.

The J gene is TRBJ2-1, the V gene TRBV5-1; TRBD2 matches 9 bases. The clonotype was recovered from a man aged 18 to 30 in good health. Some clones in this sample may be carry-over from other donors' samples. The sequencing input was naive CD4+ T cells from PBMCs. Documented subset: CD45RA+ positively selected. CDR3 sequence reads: CASSYIAGAYNEQFF. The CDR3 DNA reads TGCGCCAGCAGCTATATAGCGGGAGCTTACAATGAGCAGTTCTTC.